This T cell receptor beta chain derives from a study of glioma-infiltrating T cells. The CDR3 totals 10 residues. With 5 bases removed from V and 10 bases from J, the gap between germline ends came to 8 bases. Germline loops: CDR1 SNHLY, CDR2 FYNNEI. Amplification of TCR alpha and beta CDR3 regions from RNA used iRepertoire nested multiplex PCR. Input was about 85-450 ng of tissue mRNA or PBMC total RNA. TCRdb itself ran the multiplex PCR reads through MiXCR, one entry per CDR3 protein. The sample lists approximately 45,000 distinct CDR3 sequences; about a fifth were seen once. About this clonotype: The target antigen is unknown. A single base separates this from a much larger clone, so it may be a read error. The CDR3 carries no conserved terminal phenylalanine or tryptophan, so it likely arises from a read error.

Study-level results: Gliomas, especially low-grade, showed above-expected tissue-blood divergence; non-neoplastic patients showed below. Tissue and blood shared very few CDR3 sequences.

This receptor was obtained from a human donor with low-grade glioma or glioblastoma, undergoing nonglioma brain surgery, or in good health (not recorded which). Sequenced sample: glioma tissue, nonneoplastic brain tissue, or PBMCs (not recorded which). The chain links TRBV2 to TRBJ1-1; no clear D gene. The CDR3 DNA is TGTGCCAGCAGTAGGGCCGGAGCTTTCTCT. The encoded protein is CASSRAGAFS.